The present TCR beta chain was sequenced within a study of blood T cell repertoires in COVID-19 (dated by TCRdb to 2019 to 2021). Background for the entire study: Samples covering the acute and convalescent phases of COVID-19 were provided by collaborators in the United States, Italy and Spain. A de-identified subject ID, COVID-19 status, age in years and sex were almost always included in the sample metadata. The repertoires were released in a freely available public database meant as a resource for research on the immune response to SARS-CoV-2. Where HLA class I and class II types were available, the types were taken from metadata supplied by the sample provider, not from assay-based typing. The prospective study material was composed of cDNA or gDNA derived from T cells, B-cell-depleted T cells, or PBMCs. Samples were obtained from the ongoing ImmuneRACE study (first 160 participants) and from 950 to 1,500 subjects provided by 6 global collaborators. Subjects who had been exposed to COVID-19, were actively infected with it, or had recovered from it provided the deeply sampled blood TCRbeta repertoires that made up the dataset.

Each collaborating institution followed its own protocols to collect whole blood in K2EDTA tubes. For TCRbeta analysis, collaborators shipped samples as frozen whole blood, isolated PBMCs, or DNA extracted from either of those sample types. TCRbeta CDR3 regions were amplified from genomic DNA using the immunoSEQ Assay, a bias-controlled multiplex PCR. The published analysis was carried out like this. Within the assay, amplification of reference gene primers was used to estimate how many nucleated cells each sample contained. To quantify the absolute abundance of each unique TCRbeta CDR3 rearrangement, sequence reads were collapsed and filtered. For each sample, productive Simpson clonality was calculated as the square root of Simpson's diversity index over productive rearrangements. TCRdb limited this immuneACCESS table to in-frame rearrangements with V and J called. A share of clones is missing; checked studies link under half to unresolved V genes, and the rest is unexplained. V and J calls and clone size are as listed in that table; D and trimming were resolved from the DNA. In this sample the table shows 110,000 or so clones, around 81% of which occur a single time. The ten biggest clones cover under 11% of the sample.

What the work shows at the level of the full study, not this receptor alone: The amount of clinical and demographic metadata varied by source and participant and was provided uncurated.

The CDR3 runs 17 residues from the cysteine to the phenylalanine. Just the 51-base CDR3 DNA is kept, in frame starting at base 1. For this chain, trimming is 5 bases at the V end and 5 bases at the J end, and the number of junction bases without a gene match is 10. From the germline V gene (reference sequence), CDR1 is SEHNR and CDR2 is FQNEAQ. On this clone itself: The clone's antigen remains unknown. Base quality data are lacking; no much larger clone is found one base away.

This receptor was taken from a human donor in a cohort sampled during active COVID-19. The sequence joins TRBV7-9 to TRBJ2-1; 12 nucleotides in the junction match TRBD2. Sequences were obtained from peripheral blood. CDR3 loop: CASSLTWTSGENNEQFF. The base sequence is TGTGCCAGCAGCCTAACTTGGACTAGCGGGGAAAACAATGAGCAGTTCTTC.